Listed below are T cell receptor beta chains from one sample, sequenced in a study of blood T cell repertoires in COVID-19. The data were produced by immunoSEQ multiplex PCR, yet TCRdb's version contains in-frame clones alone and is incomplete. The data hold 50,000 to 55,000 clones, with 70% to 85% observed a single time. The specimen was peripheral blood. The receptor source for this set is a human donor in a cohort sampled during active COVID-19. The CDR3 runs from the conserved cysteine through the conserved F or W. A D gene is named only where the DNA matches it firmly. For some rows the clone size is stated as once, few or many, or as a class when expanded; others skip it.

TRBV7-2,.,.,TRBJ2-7,CASSADRRAYEQYF,TGTGCCAGCAGCGCGGACAGGAGGGCCTACGAGCAGTACTTC
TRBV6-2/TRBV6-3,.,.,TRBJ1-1,CASSYKETDIMNTEAFF,TGTGCCAGCAGTTACAAGGAGACAGACATTATGAACACTGAAGCTTTCTTT
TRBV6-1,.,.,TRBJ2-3,CASSERISDTQYF,TGTGCCAGCAGTGAGCGAATATCAGATACGCAGTATTTT
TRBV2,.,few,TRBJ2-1,CASSGTALNEQFF,TGTGCCAGCAGTGGAACAGCCCTTAATGAGCAGTTCTTC
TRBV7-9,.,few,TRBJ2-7,CASSEGRNYEQYF,TGTGCCAGCAGCGAAGGCAGGAACTACGAGCAGTACTTC
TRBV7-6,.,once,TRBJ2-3,CASTLTAGARTDTQYF,TGTGCCAGCACCCTCACCGCGGGGGCCCGCACAGATACGCAGTATTTT
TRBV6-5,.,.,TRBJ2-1,CASSYSSRNEQFF,TGTGCCAGCAGTTACTCGAGTCGAAATGAGCAGTTCTTC
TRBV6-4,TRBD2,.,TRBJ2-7,CASSIPGTSGTGEQYF,TGTGCCAGCAGTATACCCGGGACTAGCGGGACGGGGGAGCAGTACTTC
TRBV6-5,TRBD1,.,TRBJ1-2,CASSTTGTGGIGYTF,TGTGCCAGCAGTACTACCGGGACAGGGGGAATTGGCTACACCTTC
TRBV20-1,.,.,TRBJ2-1,CSAGARGEQFF,TGCAGTGCTGGGGCCCGAGGTGAGCAGTTCTTC
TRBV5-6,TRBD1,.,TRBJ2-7,CASSSGTGTPGRQYF,TGTGCCAGCAGCTCCGGGACAGGGACCCCCGGCCGGCAGTACTTC
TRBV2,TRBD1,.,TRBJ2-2,CASMMGQGAIGELFF,TGTGCCAGCATGATGGGACAGGGGGCCATCGGGGAGCTGTTTTTT
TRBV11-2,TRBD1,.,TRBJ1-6,CASREQGAWNSPLHF,TGTGCCAGCAGAGAACAGGGGGCATGGAATTCACCCCTCCACTTT
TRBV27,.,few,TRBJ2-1,CASSPFNLYNEQFF,TGTGCCAGCAGCCCTTTTAATTTATACAATGAGCAGTTCTTC
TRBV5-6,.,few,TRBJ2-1,CASSFDPGDGPNNEQFF,TGTGCCAGCAGCTTTGACCCAGGGGACGGACCTAATAATGAGCAGTTCTTC
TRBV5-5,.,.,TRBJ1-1,CASSLNLGAGETEAFF,TGTGCCAGCAGCTTGAATCTCGGGGCAGGGGAGACTGAAGCTTTCTTT
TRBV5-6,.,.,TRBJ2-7,CASSFFGAAGYEQYF,TGTGCCAGCAGCTTTTTTGGGGCAGCAGGGTACGAGCAGTACTTC
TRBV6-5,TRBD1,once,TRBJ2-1,CASSYRQGAINEQFF,TGTGCCAGCAGTTACCGACAGGGGGCCATCAATGAGCAGTTCTTC
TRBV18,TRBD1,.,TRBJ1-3,CASSPKTGIGNTIYF,TGTGCCAGCTCACCGAAGACAGGGATAGGAAACACCATATATTTT
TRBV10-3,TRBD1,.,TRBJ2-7,CATTGTGVGEQYF,TGTGCCACCACAGGGACAGGGGTAGGAGAGCAGTACTTC
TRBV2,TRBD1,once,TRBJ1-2,CASKRGPYGYTF,TGTGCCAGCAAGAGGGGGCCCTATGGCTACACCTTC
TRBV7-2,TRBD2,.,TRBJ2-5,CASSPGLASWTQYF,TGTGCCAGCAGCCCGGGACTAGCATCATGGACCCAGTACTTC
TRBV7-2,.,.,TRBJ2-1,CASSPGRASVEDEQFF,TGTGCCAGCAGCCCCGGACGGGCTAGCGTCGAGGATGAGCAGTTCTTC
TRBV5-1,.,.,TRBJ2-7,CASSLGTIAHEQYF,TGCGCCAGCAGCTTGGGGACAATTGCCCACGAGCAGTACTTC
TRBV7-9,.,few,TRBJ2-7,CASSGPIYEQYF,TGTGCCAGCAGCGGGCCGATCTACGAGCAGTACTTC
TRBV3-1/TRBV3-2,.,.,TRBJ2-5,CASSQGGGSQETQYF,TGTGCCAGCAGCCAAGGCGGGGGCAGTCAAGAGACCCAGTACTTC
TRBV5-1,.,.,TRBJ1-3,CASRIDLSSGNTIYF,TGCGCCAGCAGGATTGATCTGAGCTCTGGAAACACCATATATTTT
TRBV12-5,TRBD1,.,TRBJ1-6,CASGFQTYRGSYNSPLHF,TGTGCTAGTGGTTTCCAAACCTACAGGGGTTCCTATAATTCACCCCTCCACTTT
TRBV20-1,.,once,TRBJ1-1,CSARESGEAFF,TGCAGTGCTAGAGAGTCGGGGGAAGCTTTCTTT
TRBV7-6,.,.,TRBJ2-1,CASSLGGFTQSNEQFF,TGTGCCAGCAGCTTAGGGGGCTTCACGCAGAGCAATGAGCAGTTCTTC
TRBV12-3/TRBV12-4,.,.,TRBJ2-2,CASKVVGTGELFF,TGTGCCAGCAAAGTAGTCGGGACCGGGGAGCTGTTTTTT
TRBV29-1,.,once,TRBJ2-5,CSSDGGWQETQYF,TGCAGCTCTGATGGGGGGTGGCAAGAGACCCAGTACTTC
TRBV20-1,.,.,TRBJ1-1,CSASGGPMNTEAFF,TGCAGTGCTAGTGGGGGCCCAATGAACACTGAAGCTTTCTTT
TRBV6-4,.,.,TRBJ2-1,CASSPGGNEQFF,TGTGCCAGCTCCCCTGGGGGGAATGAGCAGTTCTTC
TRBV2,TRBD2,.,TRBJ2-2,CASSEVGLAGGPRGELFF,TGTGCCAGCAGTGAAGTCGGACTAGCGGGGGGCCCTAGAGGGGAGCTGTTTTTT
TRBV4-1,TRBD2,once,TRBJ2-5,CASSQTSGGLQETQYF,TGCGCCAGCAGTCAGACTAGCGGGGGCCTCCAAGAGACCCAGTACTTC
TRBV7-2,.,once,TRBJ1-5,CASSTAGDQPQHF,TGTGCCAGCAGCACAGCGGGGGATCAGCCCCAGCATTTT
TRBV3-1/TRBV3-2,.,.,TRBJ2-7,CASSQAGTAGEQYF,TGTGCCAGCAGCCAGGCCGGGACAGCGGGCGAGCAGTACTTC
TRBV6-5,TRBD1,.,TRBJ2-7,CASSHRDSINYEQYF,TGTGCCAGCAGTCACCGGGACAGCATCAACTACGAGCAGTACTTC
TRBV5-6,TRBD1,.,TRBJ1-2,CASSSYGTGGLEGYTF,TGTGCCAGCAGCTCTTACGGGACAGGGGGCTTGGAAGGCTACACCTTC
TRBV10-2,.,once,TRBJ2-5,CASSAVSRAGETQYF,TGCGCCAGCAGTGCGGTCAGTCGGGCAGGGGAGACCCAGTACTTC
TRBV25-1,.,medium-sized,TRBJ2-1,CASSLYNEQFF,TGTGCCAGCAGCCTCTACAATGAGCAGTTCTTC
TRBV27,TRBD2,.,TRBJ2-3,CASSYPPSSGRRTDTQYF,TGTGCCAGCAGTTACCCACCCTCTAGCGGGAGGAGGACAGATACGCAGTATTTT
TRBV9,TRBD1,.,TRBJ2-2,CASSPASSGGANTGELFF,TGTGCCAGCAGCCCAGCCTCATCAGGGGGCGCTAACACCGGGGAGCTGTTTTTT
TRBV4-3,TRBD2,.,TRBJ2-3,CASSQDVFLAGGAYTQYF,TGCGCCAGCAGCCAAGACGTTTTTCTAGCGGGGGGAGCATATACGCAGTATTTT
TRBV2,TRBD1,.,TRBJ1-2,CASGDQGVSLGYTF,TGTGCCAGCGGGGACCAGGGGGTCAGTCTTGGCTACACCTTC
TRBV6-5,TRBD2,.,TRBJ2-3,CASSWTSGRSDTQYF,TGTGCCAGCAGTTGGACTAGCGGGAGATCAGATACGCAGTATTTT
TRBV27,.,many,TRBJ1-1,CASSWGENTEAFF,TGTGCCAGCAGCTGGGGGGAGAACACTGAAGCTTTCTTT